A selection of T cell receptor beta chains follows, all from one sample in a study of T-cell reconstitution after alpha-beta-depleted transplantation in children. From the PCR reads, TCRdb called clonotypes with MiXCR, one entry per CDR3 protein. The sample contains about 610,000 distinct CDR3 sequences, roughly a tenth of which appear only once. The sequenced sample was PBMCs from the stem cell graft donor, obtained from the stem cell graft. These receptors were taken from a human donor who donated a stem cell graft to a child with acute myeloid leukemia. Both conserved end residues are part of each CDR3. The D gene is left open where the match is weak. Rows may omit the clone size; those that give it use once, few, many or a size class.

V gene	D gene	clone size	J gene	CDR3 DNA	CDR3 protein
TRBV3-1	.	many	TRBJ1-2	TGTGCCAGCAGCCAAGAGTTGTTCGGTAATGGCTACACCTTC	CASSQELFGNGYTF
TRBV9	TRBD1	many	TRBJ2-1	TGTGCCAGCAGCGTAGTGGGACCAGGGGGAAACAATGAGCAGTTCTTC	CASSVVGPGGNNEQFF
TRBV3-1	.	few	TRBJ1-2	TGTGCCAGCAGCCATCCTTCCGGCAGGGGTACAGGCTACACCTTC	CASSHPSGRGTGYTF
TRBV12-3/TRBV12-4	.	.	TRBJ2-6	TGTGCCAGCAGTACAGGGCAGCTCTCTGGGGCCAACGTCCTGACTTTC	CASSTGQLSGANVLTF
TRBV2	.	many	TRBJ2-1	TGTGCCAGCATAAGGGAACAGGCATACAATGAGCAGTTCTTC	CASIREQAYNEQFF
TRBV9	.	few	TRBJ1-5	TGTGCCAGCAGCGCCCAAGCCTGGGGCAATCAGCCCCAGCATTTT	CASSAQAWGNQPQHF
TRBV7-2	.	few	TRBJ2-7	TGTGCCAGCAGCTCGGACTTTTCTGACGAGCAGTACTTC	CASSSDFSDEQYF
TRBV24-1	.	many	TRBJ2-1	TGTGCCACCAGTGACCTCCAAAGCAATGAGCAGTTCTTC	CATSDLQSNEQFF
TRBV29-1	.	many	TRBJ2-7	TGCAGCGTGGGCCTACGGGAGAAAGACGAGCAGTACTTC	CSVGLREKDEQYF
TRBV30	.	.	TRBJ2-5	TGTGCCTGGAGTGTAGCCGGGGCCCAGTACTTC	CAWSVAGAQYF
TRBV7-6	TRBD1	many	TRBJ2-7	TGTGCCAGCAGCTTAGTGAGACAGGGGTCCTACGAGCAGTACTTC	CASSLVRQGSYEQYF
TRBV11-3	.	.	TRBJ2-1	TGTGCCAGCAGCTTAGGGGGAGATTTCCGTGATGAGCAGTTCTTC	CASSLGGDFRDEQFF
TRBV6-2/TRBV6-3	.	few	TRBJ2-5	TGTGCCAGCCGAAACTCACAGGGTGTCCAAGAGACCCAGTACTTC	CASRNSQGVQETQYF
TRBV4-2	TRBD2	.	TRBJ2-7	TGTGCCAGCAGCCCCATAGCGGGAGGTCTGTGGGAGCAGTACTTC	CASSPIAGGLWEQYF
TRBV20-1	.	.	TRBJ2-5	TGCAGTTTCCTTAAGAGGGGCGCCAAGATCCAAGAGACCCAGTACTTC	CSFLKRGAKIQETQYF
TRBV7-2	TRBD1	.	TRBJ1-6	TGTGCCAGCAGCTTACCAAACAGGGGAGCCCTCCACTTT	CASSLPNRGALHF
TRBV29-1	.	.	TRBJ1-2	TGCAGCGACGGAAGGTCAGGGAACGGCTACACCTTC	CSDGRSGNGYTF
TRBV6-2/TRBV6-3	TRBD1	few	TRBJ2-2	TGTGCCAGCAGAACGACCGGGACAGGGGACACCGGGGAGCTGTTTTTT	CASRTTGTGDTGELFF
TRBV20-1	TRBD2	few	TRBJ2-7	TGCAGTGCTGTACTACTAGCGGGAGGTCGCGAGCAGTACTTC	CSAVLLAGGREQYF
TRBV20-1	.	.	TRBJ1-2	TGCAGTGCTAGAGACTACAATCCTGACGGAGCCCGCTATGGCTACACCTTC	CSARDYNPDGARYGYTF
TRBV9	TRBD1	many	TRBJ2-7	TGTGCCAGCAGCCCCCGGGACAGGGGGCAATACGAGCAGTACTTC	CASSPRDRGQYEQYF
TRBV7-8	TRBD1	many	TRBJ2-6	TGTGCCAGCAGCCCACGGGACAGTAGACCCTCTGGGGCCAACGTCCTGACTTTC	CASSPRDSRPSGANVLTF
TRBV2	.	many	TRBJ2-7	TGTGCCAGCAGTGCGCGGGCAGGGGGGACGGACGAGCAGTACTTC	CASSARAGGTDEQYF
TRBV20-1	.	many	TRBJ2-7	TGCAGTGCTAGGCGTACCGCTACCTACGAGCAGTACTTC	CSARRTATYEQYF
TRBV29-1	.	.	TRBJ2-2	TGCAGCGTTGCTAAACCTCGGGACACCGGGGAGCTGTTTTTT	CSVAKPRDTGELFF
TRBV7-8	.	many	TRBJ1-1	TGTGCCAGCAGCATAGGGGTCACGAACACTGAAGCTTTCTTT	CASSIGVTNTEAFF
TRBV4-2	TRBD2	.	TRBJ2-7	TGTGCCAGCAGCCAAGAACTAGCGGGCCCCTCCCTATTTTCCGAGCAGTACTTC	CASSQELAGPSLFSEQYF
TRBV20-1	TRBD2	many	TRBJ2-5	TGCAGTGCTAGAGCACTAGCGGGACAAGAGACCCAGTACTTC	CSARALAGQETQYF
TRBV7-9	.	few	TRBJ2-2	TGTGCCAGCGCTTCCCGCGCGAACACCGGGGAGCTGTTTTTT	CASASRANTGELFF
TRBV12-3/TRBV12-4	TRBD2	few	TRBJ2-5	TGTGCCAGCAGTTTGGACGGGAGGGTCCAAGAGACCCAGTACTTC	CASSLDGRVQETQYF
TRBV19	.	.	TRBJ1-5	TGTGCCAGTACCCAGGGCTACAATCAGCCCCAGCATTTT	CASTQGYNQPQHF
TRBV28	.	.	TRBJ2-3	TGTGCCAGCAGTCCAAAGTCAGATACGCAGTATTTT	CASSPKSDTQYF
TRBV7-3	.	few	TRBJ2-1	TGTGCCAGCAGATTAGGGGGGGGGAATGAGCAGTTCTTC	CASRLGGGNEQFF
TRBV12-3/TRBV12-4	.	few	TRBJ2-5	TGTGCCAGCCAAAGCGGCAGCACACGCGGAGAGACCCAGTACTTC	CASQSGSTRGETQYF
TRBV29-1	TRBD2	once	TRBJ2-3	TGCAGCGTCGAAGGGCTAGCGGGAGGAGATTCGCAGTATTTT	CSVEGLAGGDSQYF
TRBV18	.	few	TRBJ2-5	TGTGCCAGCTCACCACCAACTCAAAGGGAGACCCAGTACTTC	CASSPPTQRETQYF
TRBV3-1	TRBD1	many	TRBJ2-1	TGTGCCAGCAGCCAAGCGGGACAGTACAATGAGCAGTTCTTC	CASSQAGQYNEQFF
TRBV20-1	TRBD2	.	TRBJ2-1	TGCAGTGCTGCTAGCGGGACATACAATGAGCAGTTCTTC	CSAASGTYNEQFF
TRBV15	.	few	TRBJ2-1	TGTGCCACCACCCCACGGGCCGGATGGATTGAGCAGTTCTTC	CATTPRAGWIEQFF
TRBV9	.	many	TRBJ2-5	TGTGCCACCCGGCAGGGTGAAGAGACCCAGTACTTC	CATRQGEETQYF
TRBV5-5	TRBD1	many	TRBJ2-7	TGTGCCAGCGGGGGCCGGACAGGGAACGAGCAGTACTTC	CASGGRTGNEQYF
TRBV7-9	.	many	TRBJ2-2	TGTGCCAGCAGCTTCATCGGGGAGCTGTTTTTT	CASSFIGELFF
TRBV7-8	.	.	TRBJ2-7	TGTGCCAGCAGCTTAACAAACAGGGTTTACGAGCAGTACTTC	CASSLTNRVYEQYF
TRBV20-1	TRBD2	few	TRBJ2-1	TGCAGTGCTAGCAAGAGGACTAGTAGTGAGCAGTTCTTC	CSASKRTSSEQFF
TRBV5-1	.	once	TRBJ2-2	TGCGCCAGCAGCTCGGAGGGCTCTACCGGGGAGCTGTTTTTT	CASSSEGSTGELFF
TRBV21-1	.	.	TRBJ2-1	TGTGCCAGCAGCAAAGAGATCACCGAAAACCCCTACAATGAGCAGTTCTTC	CASSKEITENPYNEQFF
TRBV20-1	TRBD2	few	TRBJ2-7	TGCAGTGCACTTCGTGGGAGCGGGAGTGCATACGAGCAGTACTTC	CSALRGSGSAYEQYF
TRBV6-1	TRBD1	many	TRBJ2-5	TGTGCCAGCCCAAAGGGACAGGGAGGGAAAGAGACCCAGTACTTC	CASPKGQGGKETQYF
TRBV5-1	.	.	TRBJ2-5	TGCGCCAGCAGCGCTCCCTTTTTGTACCAAGAGACCCAGTACTTC	CASSAPFLYQETQYF
TRBV28	TRBD1	few	TRBJ2-2	TGTGCCAGCAGATCCCCGGGACAGGGAACCGGGGAGCTGTTTTTT	CASRSPGQGTGELFF
TRBV6-4	.	.	TRBJ2-5	TGTGCCAGCAGTGACCAGGAACAGGGCCGCCGATCGGGTTGGGAGACCCAGTACTTC	CASSDQEQGRRSGWETQYF
TRBV6-1	TRBD1	.	TRBJ2-5	TGTGCCAGCAGTGAAGCGACAACAGGGGGACAAGAGACCCAGTACTTC	CASSEATTGGQETQYF